This TCR beta chain was found in a study of cytomegalovirus exposure and HLA in healthy donors. V lost 8 bases, J lost 5 bases, and 9 bases lay in between. CDR1 is SNHLY and CDR2 is FYNNEI in the germline V gene. There are 11 residues in the CDR3. To note about this clone: The antigen remains undetermined.

Overall study results and limits: The study designated 150 to 200 TCR beta chains cytomegalovirus-associated. Evidence from a later analysis indicated that most CMV-associated TCR beta chains looked HLA-restricted. It was reportedly the case that the classifier diagnosed cytomegalovirus status with high specificity and sensitivity.

The study ran its PCR with 60 Vbeta and 13 Jbeta primers. Only in-frame clones appear in the TCRdb table, and some are missing; sequencing was by immunoSEQ multiplex PCR. The sample spans 50,000 to 70,000 clones; the ten largest clones claim about 3.6%. The TCR was taken from a woman aged 18-29 years in good health and CMV-seronegative. The chain has TRBV2 and TRBJ1-1, with TRBD1 as a possible D gene (5 bases). Specimen: PBMCs. The CDR3 reads CASWEGTEAFF. The CDR3 DNA reads as TGTGCCAGCTGGGAGGGGACTGAAGCTTTCTTT.